This T cell receptor beta chain was identified in a study of T cell clonality in common variable immunodeficiency. TCRdb's table, derived via immunoSEQ multiplex PCR, lists solely in-frame clones and lacks some. The specimen has under 65,000 clones, none found just once. Ten or more counts support this clone. Material: peripheral blood mononuclear cells. This receptor was obtained from a person aged 18 to 70 in good health.

The CDR3 sequence is CASSVEEGARYGYTF. Incomplete CDR3 DNA: TGTGCCAGCAGTGTTGAGGAGGGGGCAAGGTATGGC. This chain uses TRBV2 with TRBJ1-2; 7 bases are shared with TRBD1. The read is 3 residues too short to cover the CDR3 end, so that end is filled in from the germline J gene. J gave up 5 bases and V 4 bases, and 10 bases lay outside the gene matches. Germline lookup yields CDR1 SNHLY and CDR2 FYNNEI. The CDR3 has 15 amino acids. Drawing the rest from reference TRBV2 and TRBJ1-2, the complete variable domain is EPEVTQTPSHQVTQMGQEVILRCVPISNHLYFYWYRQILGQKVEFLVSFYNNEISEKSEIFDDQFSVERPDGSNFTLKIRSTKLEDSAMYFCASSVEEGARYGYTFGSGTRLTVV.